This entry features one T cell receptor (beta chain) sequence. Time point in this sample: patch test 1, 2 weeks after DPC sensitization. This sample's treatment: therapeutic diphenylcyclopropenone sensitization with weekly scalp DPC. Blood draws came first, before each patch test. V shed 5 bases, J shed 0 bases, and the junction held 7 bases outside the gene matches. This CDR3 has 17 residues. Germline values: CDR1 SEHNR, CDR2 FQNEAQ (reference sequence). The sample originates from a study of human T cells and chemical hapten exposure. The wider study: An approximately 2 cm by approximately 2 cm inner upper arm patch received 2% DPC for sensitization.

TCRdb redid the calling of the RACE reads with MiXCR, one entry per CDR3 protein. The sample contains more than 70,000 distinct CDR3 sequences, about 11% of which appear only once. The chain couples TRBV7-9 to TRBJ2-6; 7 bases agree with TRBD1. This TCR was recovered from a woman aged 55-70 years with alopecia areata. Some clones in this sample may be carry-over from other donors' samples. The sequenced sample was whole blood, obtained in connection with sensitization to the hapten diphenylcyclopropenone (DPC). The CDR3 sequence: CASSTATGVSGANVLTF. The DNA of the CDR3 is TGTGCCAGCAGCACAGCCACAGGGGTCTCTGGGGCCAACGTCCTGACTTTC.